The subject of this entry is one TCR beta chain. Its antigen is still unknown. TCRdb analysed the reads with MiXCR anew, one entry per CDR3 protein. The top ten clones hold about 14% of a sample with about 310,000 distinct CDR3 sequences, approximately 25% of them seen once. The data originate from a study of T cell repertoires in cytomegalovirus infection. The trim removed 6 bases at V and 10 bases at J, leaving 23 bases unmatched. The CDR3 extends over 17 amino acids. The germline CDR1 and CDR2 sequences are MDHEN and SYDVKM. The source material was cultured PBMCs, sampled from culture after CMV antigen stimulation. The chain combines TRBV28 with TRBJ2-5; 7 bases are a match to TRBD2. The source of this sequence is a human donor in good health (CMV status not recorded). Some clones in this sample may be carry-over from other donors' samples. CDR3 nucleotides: TGTGCCAGCAGACCCCCCCCGACTAGCCAGGGTTGGGGGGGCCAGTACTTC. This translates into CASRPPPTSQGWGGQYF.